These 11 T cell receptor beta chains were sequenced from one sample in a study of CD8+CD57+ T cells in acquired aplastic anemia. For CDR3 and TCR beta VDJ profiling, genomic DNA was the template used. TCRdb re-called the reads through MiXCR, storing one row per CDR3 protein. The sample holds about 270,000 distinct CDR3 sequences; roughly 82% are singletons and the top ten take approximately 40%. Flow cytometry had shown expanded CD8+CD57+ cells in the patients chosen for sequencing. The sample taken for sequencing was sorted CD4+, CD8+, or CD8+CD57+ T cells (not recorded which) from PBMCs. The receptors shown here come from a human donor with aplastic anemia.

The chain combines TRBV2 with TRBJ2-7; maybe TRBD2 (6 bases). The CDR3 has 13 amino acids. Germline V gene lookup returns CDR1 SNHLY and CDR2 FYNNEI. V lost 8 bases, J lost 7 bases, and 18 bases lay in between. CDR3 coding DNA: TGTGCCAGCGGTGGTGGGGGGTTCTATGAGCAGTACTTC. It is translated as CASGGGGFYEQYF.

This clonotype showed up just a few times. One junction end disagrees with the germline gene, perhaps due to a read error. The V gene is TRBV7-9, the J gene TRBJ2-3; TRBD2 might be the D (6 bases). The CDR3 is 14 amino acids. The germline V gene has CDR1 SEHNR and CDR2 FQNEAQ (reference sequence). The CDR3 nucleotides are TGTGCCTACGAGGTAGCGGCGTGTCAAGAGACGCAGTACTTT. As protein: CAYEVAACQETQYF.

In this sample, this clonotype turned up a few times. The rearrangement links TRBV5-5 to TRBJ2-3, with TRBD2 identical over 10 bases. The V gene end was trimmed by 0 bases and the J gene end by 1 base; junction bases not matched to a gene: 2. The CDR3 runs to 16 residues. Germline V gene data show CDR1 as SGHKS and CDR2 as YYEKEE (reference sequence). DNA for the CDR3: TGTGCCAGCAGCTTGGCCCTAGCGGGGGGCACAGATACGCAGTATTTT. As protein: CASSLALAGGTDTQYF.

This clonotype was counted many times. V is TRBV7-2 and J is TRBJ2-5, with D maybe TRBD2 (5 bases). V was trimmed by 3 bases and J by 2 bases, leaving 16 bases between them. Germline V CDR1 and CDR2: SGHTA, FQGNSA. This CDR3 contains 16 residues. The CDR3 DNA follows: TGTGCCAGCAGCTTGGGCCCAACAACTAGTCAAGAGACCCAGTACTTC. The encoded protein is CASSLGPTTSQETQYF. Variable domain in full (rest from reference TRBV7-2 and TRBJ2-5): GAGVSQSPSNKVTEKGKDVELRCDPISGHTALYWYRQSLGQGLEFLIYFQGNSAPDKSGLPSDRFSAERTGGSVSTLTIQRTQQEDSAVYLCASSLGPTTSQETQYFGPGTRLLVL.

As to this clonotype: Relative to the germline gene, one junction end is altered; a read error may explain this. This chain connects TRBV7-2 to TRBJ2-3, with D possibly being TRBD1 (5 bases). The germline V gene encodes CDR1 SGHTA and CDR2 FQGNSA. The CDR3 runs to 13 residues. The CDR3, as DNA: TGTGCCAGCAGCTTAGGGGGCAGTCCCGATCCGCAGTTT. Translating it yields CASSLGGSPDPQF.

The chain recombines TRBV29-1 with TRBJ2-5, with 10 bases aligning to TRBD2. Germline V gene data show CDR1 as SQVTM and CDR2 as ANQGSEA. The CDR3 is 17 amino acids. V was pared by 0 bases and J by 4 bases, with 11 bases of the junction left unmatched. CDR3 sequence: CSVEDPTSGTWGETQYF. CDR3 nucleotide sequence: TGCAGCGTTGAAGACCCAACTAGCGGGACTTGGGGAGAGACCCAGTACTTC.

This rearrangement joins TRBV7-9 to TRBJ2-3, with a possible D match to TRBD2 (5 bases). The CDR3 sequence is 13 residues long. CDR1 SEHNR and CDR2 FQNEAQ come from the germline V gene (reference sequence). The V end lost 8 bases, the J end lost 10 bases, and 19 bases lay between the germline ends. The CDR3 here is CASGDGPGEPQYF. The CDR3 coding sequence is TGTGCCAGCGGCGACGGGCCCGGGGAGCCGCAGTATTTT. Based on the CDR3 plus reference TRBV7-9 and TRBJ2-3, the full variable domain is DTGVSQNPRHKITKRGQNVTFRCDPISEHNRLYWYRQTLGQGPEFLTYFQNEAQLEKSRLLSDRFSAERPKGSFSTLEIQRTEQGDSAMYLCASGDGPGEPQYFGPGTRLTVL.

The rearrangement joins TRBV7-8 to TRBJ1-1; D unresolved. The germline CDR1 and CDR2 sequences are SGHVS and FQNEAQ. CDR3 size: 15 residues. Trimming shortened V by 1 base and J by 14 bases, and 23 bases separated the two germline ends. For the CDR3, the DNA is TGTGCCAGCAGCTTAGATGGAGCCGAGCAGTCCGTCGGGTTCTTT. It translates to CASSLDGAEQSVGFF.

This clonotype was detected once. The junction shows a germline mismatch at one end, possibly a read error. This chain links TRBV5-1 with TRBJ2-1, with 10 bases matching TRBD1. The CDR3 consists of 16 residues. Germline CDR1 reads SGHRS; CDR2 reads YFSETQ. In DNA form, the CDR3 reads TGTGCCAGCAGCTCACGGGACAGGGGCTTCTACAATGAGCAGTTCTTC. This codes for CASSSRDRGFYNEQFF.

The CDR3 DNA sequence: TGTGCCAGCAGCTTTCAAAGAAGCGGGGGGGCCATTGAGCAGTTCTTC. Translated, it gives CASSFQRSGGAIEQFF. The rearrangement links TRBV7-9 to TRBJ2-1, with 10 bases lining up with TRBD2. This CDR3 spans 16 amino acids. Germline-derived CDR1 and CDR2 are SEHNR and FQNEAQ (reference sequence). Trimming cost V 3 bases and J 9 bases; bases outside gene matches: 11.

The chain joins TRBV6-2 or TRBV6-3 to TRBJ2-7; TRBD1 matches 9 bases. Trimming removed 6 bases from V and 4 bases from J; junction bases left unmatched: 10. CDR1 is MNHEY, CDR2 SVGEGT, per germline. The CDR3 has 15 residues. CDR3 protein: CASSFPGQGGYEQYF. The CDR3 nucleotides read TGTGCCAGCAGCTTTCCGGGACAGGGTGGATACGAGCAGTACTTC.